This T cell receptor (beta chain) was retrieved from a study of cytomegalovirus exposure and HLA in healthy donors. Study-wide results and caveats: Several of the most significant clusters appeared linked to common viral pathogens, based on a later analysis. Of the V segments, some could not be distinguished, including TRBV6-2 and TRBV6-3, and were excluded.

About this clone: The antigen is not known.

The CDR3 runs 15 residues. Germline V gene lookup returns CDR1 MDHEN and CDR2 SYDVKM. V lost 7 bases and J 0 bases, leaving 15 bases between the germline ends. 60 Vbeta and 13 Jbeta primers were used in PCR. Assay used: immunoSEQ multiplex PCR; TCRdb lists only in-frame clones, some missing. The sample includes just over 150,000 clones, approximately 80% of them seen just once. The chain uses TRBV28 and TRBJ1-1; no clear D. The source material was PBMCs. The clonotype comes from a young man in good health and CMV-seronegative. The CDR3 loop is CASTSNGFLNTEAFF. The CDR3 nucleotides read TGTGCCAGCACCTCAAACGGGTTTTTGAACACTGAAGCTTTCTTT.